This is a list of T cell receptor beta chains from one sample in a study of Graves' ophthalmopathy and Graves' hyperthyroidism. TCRdb recomputed calls from the multiplex PCR reads with MiXCR, one row per CDR3 protein. This sample has about 370,000 distinct CDR3 sequences, with 17% found just once. The sequencing input was peripheral blood. These receptors were taken from an adult woman with stable Graves' hyperthyroidism. The CDR3 runs from the conserved cysteine through the conserved F or W. Each record gives: clone size, V gene, J gene, D gene, CDR3 protein, CDR3 DNA. D genes are given only for firm matches. Some rows mark clone size as missing; the rest say once, few, many or name a class of expanded clone.

.	TRBV6-4	TRBJ2-7	.	CASTGESYEQYF	TGTGCCAGCACAGGGGAATCCTACGAGCAGTACTTC
many	TRBV27	TRBJ2-7	.	CASSARGVQSEQYF	TGTGCCAGCAGTGCCCGTGGGGTACAATCCGAGCAGTACTTC
many	TRBV30	TRBJ1-1	.	CAWEKDSHTEAFF	TGTGCCTGGGAAAAGGACAGCCACACTGAAGCTTTCTTT
many	TRBV29-1	TRBJ2-5	.	CSAHPDSQETQYF	TGCAGCGCTCACCCGGACAGCCAAGAGACCCAGTACTTC
.	TRBV6-5	TRBJ2-5	TRBD2	CASSYSTGLISPETQYF	TGTGCCAGCAGTTACTCCACGGGACTAATATCCCCGGAGACCCAGTACTTC
many	TRBV28	TRBJ2-6	.	CASRRRDSGANVLTF	TGTGCCAGCAGACGACGGGACTCTGGGGCCAACGTCCTGACTTTC
many	TRBV5-5	TRBJ1-5	TRBD1	CASSAGQGNQPQHF	TGTGCCAGCAGCGCTGGACAGGGGAATCAGCCCCAGCATTTT
many	TRBV12-3/TRBV12-4	TRBJ1-5	.	CASSLEGLGQPQHF	TGTGCCAGCAGTTTAGAAGGCCTGGGTCAGCCCCAGCATTTT
many	TRBV19	TRBJ2-7	.	CASSIKASQGWEQYF	TGTGCCAGTAGTATAAAAGCGTCCCAGGGTTGGGAGCAGTACTTC
many	TRBV12-3/TRBV12-4	TRBJ1-3	.	CASSLVSSGNTIYF	TGTGCCAGCAGCCTTGTGAGCTCTGGAAACACCATATATTTT